This paragraph reports one TCR beta chain. This sample was taken from a study of molecular identifiers for immune sequencing clone quantification. Listed TCR primers, together with previously described methods, were used for the bulk TCR libraries. TCRdb ran MiXCR on the PCR reads and lists one entry per CDR3 protein. The table records a few hundred thousand distinct CDR3 sequences, 20% to 25% of them present only once. Looked up from germline, CDR1 is DFQATT and CDR2 is SNEGSKA (reference sequence). CDR3 length: 14 amino acids. V trimming: 6 bases; J trimming: 4 bases; junction bases outside the gene matches: 11.

The chain couples TRBV20-1 to TRBJ2-5; TRBD2 matches 7 bases. This TCR was recovered from a human donor in good health. Some libraries in this study had Jurkat cell RNA spiked in. The sequenced material came from naive CD8+ T cells from blood, with Jurkat cell RNA spiked in. Regarding subset: FACS-sorted CD8+CD4-CCR7+CD45RA+ naive T cells. As DNA, the CDR3 is TGCAGTGCCCGGCGGGGAGGGGTGGGAGAGACCCAGTACTTC. It encodes CSARRGGVGETQYF.